This T cell receptor (beta chain) was obtained from a study of molecular identifiers for immune sequencing clone quantification. Study-wide background: Across replicate runs, RNA obtained from 20,000 or 100,000 naive CD8 cells was divided into five, with four undergoing sequencing.

In TCRdb, the PCR reads were re-called with MiXCR into one record per CDR3 protein. The sample includes roughly 630,000 distinct CDR3 sequences, roughly 27% of them seen just once. Trimming cost V 4 bases and J 6 bases, with 12 bases left between them. The germline V gene has CDR1 SGHTA and CDR2 FQGNSA. This CDR3 has 14 residues. In this sample, this clonotype turned up many times. This TCR was sampled from a human donor in good health. Some libraries in this study had Jurkat cell RNA spiked in. Sequencing used naive CD8+ T cells from blood, with Jurkat cell RNA spiked in. Subset meaning: FACS-sorted CD8+CD4-CCR7+CD45RA+ naive T cells. The rearrangement links TRBV7-2 to TRBJ1-4, with a weak D call TRBD1 (5 bases). CDR3 residues: CASSSNRMDEKLFF. The CDR3 DNA reads as TGTGCCAGCAGCTCAAACAGGATGGATGAAAAACTGTTTTTT.